These T cell receptor beta chains were read from a single sample in a study of T cell repertoires in cytomegalovirus infection. TCRdb itself ran the reads through MiXCR, one entry per CDR3 protein. The table has approximately 240,000 distinct CDR3 sequences, about 12% seen once; the top ten hold 1.5% to 2%. Sequencing used PBMCs. The receptors were gathered from a human donor in good health (CMV status not recorded). Some clones in this sample may be carry-over from other donors' samples. Both conserved end residues are part of each CDR3. D genes are given only for firm matches. Rows give clone size only sometimes, using once, few, many, or a class for an expanded clone.

v_call: TRBV27
d_call: .
clone_size: .
j_call: TRBJ1-1
cdr3_nt: TGTGCCAGCAGGGACACGGCAGTCTACACTGAAGCTTTCTTT
cdr3_aa: CASRDTAVYTEAFF

v_call: TRBV29-1
d_call: .
clone_size: .
j_call: TRBJ1-1
cdr3_nt: TGCAGCGCCCAGGCGTCGGCGAACACTGAAGCTTTCTTT
cdr3_aa: CSAQASANTEAFF

v_call: TRBV20-1
d_call: .
clone_size: .
j_call: TRBJ1-5
cdr3_nt: TGCAGTGCTAAAAACACAGGGAGGCAGCCCCAGCATTTT
cdr3_aa: CSAKNTGRQPQHF

v_call: TRBV19
d_call: TRBD1
clone_size: .
j_call: TRBJ2-1
cdr3_nt: TGTGCCAGTAGTCCCGGGGGACAGGGGAACAATGAGCAGTTCTTC
cdr3_aa: CASSPGGQGNNEQFF

v_call: TRBV7-2
d_call: .
clone_size: many
j_call: TRBJ1-5
cdr3_nt: TGTGCCAGCAGCTTAGCCCTTAGCAATCAGCCCCAGCATTTT
cdr3_aa: CASSLALSNQPQHF

v_call: TRBV19
d_call: .
clone_size: few
j_call: TRBJ2-7
cdr3_nt: TGTGCCAGTAGTATAGGCAGGGAATACGAGCAGTACTTC
cdr3_aa: CASSIGREYEQYF

v_call: TRBV5-6
d_call: .
clone_size: many
j_call: TRBJ1-4
cdr3_nt: TGTGCCAGCAGCTTTCCGACGGAACTCGGAGAAAAACTGTTTTTT
cdr3_aa: CASSFPTELGEKLFF

v_call: TRBV29-1
d_call: .
clone_size: .
j_call: TRBJ1-5
cdr3_nt: TGCAGCCCGAGGGTGTTCCAGCCCCAGCATTTT
cdr3_aa: CSPRVFQPQHF

v_call: TRBV7-4
d_call: .
clone_size: few
j_call: TRBJ1-4
cdr3_nt: TGTGCCAGCAGCCAGACGACGGGCGGGGAAAAACTGTTTTTT
cdr3_aa: CASSQTTGGEKLFF

v_call: TRBV14
d_call: .
clone_size: few
j_call: TRBJ1-2
cdr3_nt: TGTGCCAGCAGGGGGTCCGAATATGGCTACACCTTC
cdr3_aa: CASRGSEYGYTF

v_call: TRBV14
d_call: .
clone_size: few
j_call: TRBJ1-6
cdr3_nt: TGTGCCAGCAGCCAAGAACAAATTAATCGACAGGTCTATTCACCCCTCCACTTT
cdr3_aa: CASSQEQINRQVYSPLHF

v_call: TRBV19
d_call: TRBD1
clone_size: few
j_call: TRBJ1-5
cdr3_nt: TGTGCCACCAGACAGGGTAATCAGCCCCAGCATTTT
cdr3_aa: CATRQGNQPQHF

v_call: TRBV7-2
d_call: .
clone_size: many
j_call: TRBJ2-2
cdr3_nt: TGTGCCAGCAGCTTACGTTCCACGAACACCGGGGAGCTGTTTTTT
cdr3_aa: CASSLRSTNTGELFF

v_call: TRBV28
d_call: .
clone_size: .
j_call: TRBJ2-3
cdr3_nt: TGTGCCAGTCCTCCGGCAGGGGGCACAGATACGCAGTATTTT
cdr3_aa: CASPPAGGTDTQYF

v_call: TRBV30
d_call: .
clone_size: few
j_call: TRBJ2-3
cdr3_nt: TGTGCCTGTTCGGGGGCAGATACGCAGTATTTT
cdr3_aa: CACSGADTQYF

v_call: TRBV29-1
d_call: TRBD1
clone_size: .
j_call: TRBJ2-5
cdr3_nt: TGCAGCGCCGGACAGGGGTTGGAGACCCAGTACTTC
cdr3_aa: CSAGQGLETQYF

v_call: TRBV5-6
d_call: TRBD2
clone_size: many
j_call: TRBJ2-3
cdr3_nt: TGTGCCAGCAGCTCCGTTAGGATGGGAGGGACTAGCCGGGGCACAGATACGCAGTATTTT
cdr3_aa: CASSSVRMGGTSRGTDTQYF

v_call: TRBV18
d_call: TRBD1
clone_size: .
j_call: TRBJ1-6
cdr3_nt: TGTGCCAGCTCAGTCCAGGGGGCAGGATCACCCCTCCACTTT
cdr3_aa: CASSVQGAGSPLHF

v_call: TRBV28
d_call: TRBD1
clone_size: .
j_call: TRBJ2-7
cdr3_nt: TGTGCCAGCTATTCGACAGGGATATGGCCCTACGAGCAGTACTTC
cdr3_aa: CASYSTGIWPYEQYF

v_call: TRBV10-3
d_call: .
clone_size: many
j_call: TRBJ1-5
cdr3_nt: TGTGCCATCAGTGAGTCAACAGCTAATCAGCCCCAGCATTTT
cdr3_aa: CAISESTANQPQHF

v_call: TRBV19
d_call: .
clone_size: .
j_call: TRBJ2-5
cdr3_nt: TGTGCCAGTAGTAACGTGGGTCAAGAGACCCAGTACTTC
cdr3_aa: CASSNVGQETQYF

v_call: TRBV12-3/TRBV12-4
d_call: .
clone_size: many
j_call: TRBJ1-2
cdr3_nt: TGTGCCAGCAGTTCCTCGGGACACCTTTATGGCTACACCTTC
cdr3_aa: CASSSSGHLYGYTF

v_call: TRBV18
d_call: TRBD1
clone_size: many
j_call: TRBJ1-1
cdr3_nt: TGTGCCAGCTCACGACAGGGGCCGAACACTGAAGCTTTCTTT
cdr3_aa: CASSRQGPNTEAFF

v_call: TRBV6-2/TRBV6-3
d_call: .
clone_size: few
j_call: TRBJ2-7
cdr3_nt: TGTGCCAGCAGTTATTCGGAGTTAAGAATAACCTACGAGCAGTACTTC
cdr3_aa: CASSYSELRITYEQYF

v_call: TRBV9
d_call: TRBD2
clone_size: .
j_call: TRBJ2-1
cdr3_nt: TGTGCCAGCAGTCTAGGCGGGGGGCCTGACAATGAGCAGTTCTTC
cdr3_aa: CASSLGGGPDNEQFF

v_call: TRBV7-2
d_call: TRBD1
clone_size: many
j_call: TRBJ1-2
cdr3_nt: TGTGCCAGCAGCCCCAATAGGCTGGACAGGGTGCGGGGCTACACCTTC
cdr3_aa: CASSPNRLDRVRGYTF

v_call: TRBV20-1
d_call: TRBD1
clone_size: .
j_call: TRBJ1-4
cdr3_nt: TGCAGTGCTACATACAGGGGGGGGATCGAAAAACTGTTTTTT
cdr3_aa: CSATYRGGIEKLFF

v_call: TRBV3-1
d_call: .
clone_size: .
j_call: TRBJ2-5
cdr3_nt: TGTGCCAGCAGCCAAGCGAACTTCGGGGGGACCCAGTACTTC
cdr3_aa: CASSQANFGGTQYF

v_call: TRBV7-2
d_call: TRBD1
clone_size: many
j_call: TRBJ2-5
cdr3_nt: TGTGCCAGCAGCCCCTCGACAGGGCGCCAAGAGACCCAGTACTTC
cdr3_aa: CASSPSTGRQETQYF

v_call: TRBV7-2
d_call: .
clone_size: many
j_call: TRBJ1-5
cdr3_nt: TGTGCCAGCAGCCTTGGACGGACAAATCAGCCCCAGCATTTT
cdr3_aa: CASSLGRTNQPQHF

v_call: TRBV7-2
d_call: TRBD1
clone_size: many
j_call: TRBJ1-4
cdr3_nt: TGTGCCAGCAGCTTAGCGGGACAGCAAAATGAAAAACTGTTTTTT
cdr3_aa: CASSLAGQQNEKLFF

v_call: TRBV27
d_call: TRBD2
clone_size: few
j_call: TRBJ2-5
cdr3_nt: TGTGCCAGCAGTCATCGGGGGGAAGAGACCCAGTACTTC
cdr3_aa: CASSHRGEETQYF

v_call: TRBV7-2
d_call: .
clone_size: many
j_call: TRBJ1-2
cdr3_nt: TGTGCCAGCAGCTTACCCAGGGAGGGTGGCTACACCTTC
cdr3_aa: CASSLPREGGYTF

v_call: TRBV6-5
d_call: .
clone_size: many
j_call: TRBJ2-7
cdr3_nt: TGTGCCAGCAGTTACGGGCAGGGCCCCTACGAGCAGTACTTC
cdr3_aa: CASSYGQGPYEQYF

v_call: TRBV5-5
d_call: TRBD1
clone_size: .
j_call: TRBJ1-1
cdr3_nt: TGTGCCAGCAGCTGGGGGGACAGACAAAACACTGAAGCTTTCTTT
cdr3_aa: CASSWGDRQNTEAFF

v_call: TRBV6-2/TRBV6-3
d_call: .
clone_size: many
j_call: TRBJ1-2
cdr3_nt: TGTGCCAGCAGTCAGGCCTATGGCTACACCTTC
cdr3_aa: CASSQAYGYTF

v_call: TRBV19
d_call: .
clone_size: few
j_call: TRBJ1-1
cdr3_nt: TGTGCCAGTAGTACGCAGGGTACCCTCACTGAAGCTTTCTTT
cdr3_aa: CASSTQGTLTEAFF

v_call: TRBV18
d_call: .
clone_size: .
j_call: TRBJ2-6
cdr3_nt: TGTGCCAGCTCACAAGGGGAACCTGGGGCCAACGTCCTGACTTTC
cdr3_aa: CASSQGEPGANVLTF

v_call: TRBV7-8
d_call: TRBD1
clone_size: .
j_call: TRBJ1-6
cdr3_nt: TGTGCCAGCATGGGGCAGGGGGCAAATTCACCCCTCCACTTT
cdr3_aa: CASMGQGANSPLHF

v_call: TRBV5-1
d_call: .
clone_size: many
j_call: TRBJ2-6
cdr3_nt: TGCGCCAGCAGCTTGGTAATGGACTGGGGAAGCTCTGGGGCCAACGTCCTGACTTTC
cdr3_aa: CASSLVMDWGSSGANVLTF